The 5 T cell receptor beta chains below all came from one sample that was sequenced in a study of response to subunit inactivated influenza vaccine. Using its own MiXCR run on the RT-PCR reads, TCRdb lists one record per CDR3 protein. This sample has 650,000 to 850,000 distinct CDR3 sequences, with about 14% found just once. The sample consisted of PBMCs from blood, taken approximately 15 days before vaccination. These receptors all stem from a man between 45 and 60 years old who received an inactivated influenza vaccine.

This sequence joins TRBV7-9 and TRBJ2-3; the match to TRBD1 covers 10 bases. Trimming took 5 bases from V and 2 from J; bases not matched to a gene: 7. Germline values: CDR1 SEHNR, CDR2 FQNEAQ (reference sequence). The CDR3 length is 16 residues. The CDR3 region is CASSPWGQGNTDTQYF. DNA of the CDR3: TGTGCCAGCAGCCCTTGGGGACAGGGGAACACAGATACGCAGTATTTT.

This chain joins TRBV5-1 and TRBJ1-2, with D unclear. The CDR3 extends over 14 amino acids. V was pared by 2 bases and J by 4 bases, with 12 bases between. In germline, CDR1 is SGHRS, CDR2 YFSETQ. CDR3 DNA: TGCGCCAGCAGCTTACCGGCAGATTTCTATGGCTACACCTTC. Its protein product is CASSLPADFYGYTF.

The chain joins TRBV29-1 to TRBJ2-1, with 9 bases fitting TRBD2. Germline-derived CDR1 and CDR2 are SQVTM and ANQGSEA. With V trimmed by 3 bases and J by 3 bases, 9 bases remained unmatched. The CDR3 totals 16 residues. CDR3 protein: CSVDALAGVNYNEQFF. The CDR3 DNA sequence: TGCAGCGTTGATGCCTTAGCGGGAGTGAACTACAATGAGCAGTTCTTC.

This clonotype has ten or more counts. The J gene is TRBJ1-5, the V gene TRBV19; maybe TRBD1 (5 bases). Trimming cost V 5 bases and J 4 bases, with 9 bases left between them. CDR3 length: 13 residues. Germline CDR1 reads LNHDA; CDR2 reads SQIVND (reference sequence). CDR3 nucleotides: TGTGCCAGTAGTCCGGGACGGAATCAGCCCCAGCATTTT. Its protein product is CASSPGRNQPQHF.

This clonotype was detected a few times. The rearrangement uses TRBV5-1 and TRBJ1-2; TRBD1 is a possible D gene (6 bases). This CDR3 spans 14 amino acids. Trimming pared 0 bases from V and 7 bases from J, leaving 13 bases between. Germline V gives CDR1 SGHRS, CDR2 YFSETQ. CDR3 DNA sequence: TGCGCCAGCAGCTTGGGCACAGGGATGCGTGGCTACACCTTC. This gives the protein CASSLGTGMRGYTF.